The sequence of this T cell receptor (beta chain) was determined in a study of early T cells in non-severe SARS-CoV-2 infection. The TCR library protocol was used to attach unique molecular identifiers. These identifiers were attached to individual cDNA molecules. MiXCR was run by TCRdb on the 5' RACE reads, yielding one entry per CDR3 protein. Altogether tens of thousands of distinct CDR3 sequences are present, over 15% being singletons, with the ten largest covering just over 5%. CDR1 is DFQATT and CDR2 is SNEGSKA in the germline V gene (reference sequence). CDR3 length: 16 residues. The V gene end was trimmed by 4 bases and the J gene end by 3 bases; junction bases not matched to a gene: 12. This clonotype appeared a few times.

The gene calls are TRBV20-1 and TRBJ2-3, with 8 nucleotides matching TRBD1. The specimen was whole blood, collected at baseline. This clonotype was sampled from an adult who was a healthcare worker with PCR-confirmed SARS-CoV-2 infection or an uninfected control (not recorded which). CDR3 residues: CSAIGRTGRRTDTQYF. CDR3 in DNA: TGCAGTGCTATAGGGAGGACAGGGCGGCGAACAGATACGCAGTATTTT.